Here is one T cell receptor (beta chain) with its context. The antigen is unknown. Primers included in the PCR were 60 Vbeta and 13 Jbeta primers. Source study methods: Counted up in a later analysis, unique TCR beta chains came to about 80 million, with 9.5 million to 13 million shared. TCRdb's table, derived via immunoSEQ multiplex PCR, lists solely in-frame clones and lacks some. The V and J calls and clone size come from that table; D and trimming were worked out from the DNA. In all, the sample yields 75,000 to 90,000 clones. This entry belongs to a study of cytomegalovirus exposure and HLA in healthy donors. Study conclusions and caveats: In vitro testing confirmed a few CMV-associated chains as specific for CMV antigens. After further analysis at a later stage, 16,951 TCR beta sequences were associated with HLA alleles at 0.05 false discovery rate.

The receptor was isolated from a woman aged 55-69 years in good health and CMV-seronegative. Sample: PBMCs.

The CDR3 spells CASSFPAMTDNYGYTF. Here the CDR3 DNA reads TGTGCCAGCAGTTTCCCCGCGATGACAGATAACTATGGCTACACCTTC. J is TRBJ1-2 and V is TRBV28; tentatively, D is TRBD1 (5 bases). Germline CDR1 and CDR2: MDHEN and SYDVKM. With 3 bases removed from V and 1 base from J, the gap between germline ends came to 15 bases. CDR3 size: 16 residues.